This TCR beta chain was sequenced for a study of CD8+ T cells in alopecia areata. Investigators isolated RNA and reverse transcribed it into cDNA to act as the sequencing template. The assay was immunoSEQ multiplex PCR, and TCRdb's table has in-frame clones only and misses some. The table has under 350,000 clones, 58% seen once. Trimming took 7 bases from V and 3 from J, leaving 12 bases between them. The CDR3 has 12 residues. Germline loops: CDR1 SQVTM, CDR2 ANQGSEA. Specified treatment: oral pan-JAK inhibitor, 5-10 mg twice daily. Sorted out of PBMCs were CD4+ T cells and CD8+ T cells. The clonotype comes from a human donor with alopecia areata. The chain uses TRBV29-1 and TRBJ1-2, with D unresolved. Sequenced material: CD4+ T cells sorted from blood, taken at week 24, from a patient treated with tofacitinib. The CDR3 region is CSALARDYGYTF. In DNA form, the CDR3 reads TGCAGCGCCCTGGCTAGGGACTATGGCTACACCTTC.